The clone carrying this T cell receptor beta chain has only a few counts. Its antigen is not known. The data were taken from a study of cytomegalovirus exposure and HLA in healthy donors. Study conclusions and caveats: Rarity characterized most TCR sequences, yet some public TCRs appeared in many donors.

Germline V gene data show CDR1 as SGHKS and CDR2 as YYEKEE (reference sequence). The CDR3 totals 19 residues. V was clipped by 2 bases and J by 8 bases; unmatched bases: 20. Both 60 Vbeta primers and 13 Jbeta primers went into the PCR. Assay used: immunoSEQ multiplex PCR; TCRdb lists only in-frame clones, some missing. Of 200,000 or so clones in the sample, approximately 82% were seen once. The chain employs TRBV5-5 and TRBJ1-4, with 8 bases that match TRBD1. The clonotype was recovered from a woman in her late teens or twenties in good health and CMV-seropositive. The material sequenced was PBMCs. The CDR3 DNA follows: TGTGCCAGCAGCTTAGGGGCGACAGGGGAAATGAAAAGGGAGGAAAAACTGTTTTTT. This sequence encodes CASSLGATGEMKREEKLFF.